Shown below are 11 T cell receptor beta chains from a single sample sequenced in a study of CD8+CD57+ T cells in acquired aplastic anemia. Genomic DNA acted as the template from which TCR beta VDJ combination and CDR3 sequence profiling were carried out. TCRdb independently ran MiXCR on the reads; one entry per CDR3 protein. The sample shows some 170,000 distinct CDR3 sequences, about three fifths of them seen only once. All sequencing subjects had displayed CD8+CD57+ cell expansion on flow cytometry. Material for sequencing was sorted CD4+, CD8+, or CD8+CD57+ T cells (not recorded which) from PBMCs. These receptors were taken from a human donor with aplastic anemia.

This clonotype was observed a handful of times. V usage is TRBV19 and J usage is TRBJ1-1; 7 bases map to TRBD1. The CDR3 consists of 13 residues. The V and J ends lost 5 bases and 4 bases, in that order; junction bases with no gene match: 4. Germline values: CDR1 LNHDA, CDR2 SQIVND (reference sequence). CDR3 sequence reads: CASSPDRSTEAFF. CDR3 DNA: TGTGCCAGTAGTCCGGACAGGAGCACTGAAGCTTTCTTT.

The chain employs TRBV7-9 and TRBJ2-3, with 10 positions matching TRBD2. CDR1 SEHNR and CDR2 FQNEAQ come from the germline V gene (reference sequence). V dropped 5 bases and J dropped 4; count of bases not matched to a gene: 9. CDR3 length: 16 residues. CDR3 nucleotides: TGTGCCAGCAGCCCGGGGGTAGCGGGGGGTCCAGATACGCAGTATTTT. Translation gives CASSPGVAGGPDTQYF.

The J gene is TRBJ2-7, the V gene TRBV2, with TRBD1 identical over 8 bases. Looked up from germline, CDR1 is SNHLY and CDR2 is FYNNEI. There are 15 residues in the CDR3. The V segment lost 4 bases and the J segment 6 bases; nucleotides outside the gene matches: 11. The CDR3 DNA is TGTGCCAGCAGTGTATCGACAGGGGTACTTGGCGAGCAGTACTTC. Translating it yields CASSVSTGVLGEQYF. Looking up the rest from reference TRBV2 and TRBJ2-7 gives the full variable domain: EPEVTQTPSHQVTQMGQEVILRCVPISNHLYFYWYRQILGQKVEFLVSFYNNEISEKSEIFDDQFSVERPDGSNFTLKIRSTKLEDSAMYFCASSVSTGVLGEQYFGPGTRLTVT.

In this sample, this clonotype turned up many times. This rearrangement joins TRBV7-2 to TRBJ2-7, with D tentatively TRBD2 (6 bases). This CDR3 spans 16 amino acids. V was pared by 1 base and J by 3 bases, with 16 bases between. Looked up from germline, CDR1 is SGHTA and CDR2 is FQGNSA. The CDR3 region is CASSLGGVPGLYEQYF. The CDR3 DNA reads TGTGCCAGCAGCTTAGGAGGGGTGCCGGGACTCTACGAGCAGTACTTC.

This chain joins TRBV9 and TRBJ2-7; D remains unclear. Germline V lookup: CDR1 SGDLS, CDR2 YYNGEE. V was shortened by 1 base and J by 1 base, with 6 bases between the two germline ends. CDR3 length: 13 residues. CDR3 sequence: CASSVTGSYEQYF. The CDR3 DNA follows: TGTGCCAGCAGCGTAACTGGATCCTACGAGCAGTACTTC.

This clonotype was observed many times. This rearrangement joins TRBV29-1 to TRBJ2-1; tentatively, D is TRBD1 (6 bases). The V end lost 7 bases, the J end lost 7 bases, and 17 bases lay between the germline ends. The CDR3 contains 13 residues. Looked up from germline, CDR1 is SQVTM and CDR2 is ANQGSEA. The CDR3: CSGGVTGPNEQFF. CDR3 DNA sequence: TGCAGCGGAGGGGTGACAGGTCCGAATGAGCAGTTCTTC.

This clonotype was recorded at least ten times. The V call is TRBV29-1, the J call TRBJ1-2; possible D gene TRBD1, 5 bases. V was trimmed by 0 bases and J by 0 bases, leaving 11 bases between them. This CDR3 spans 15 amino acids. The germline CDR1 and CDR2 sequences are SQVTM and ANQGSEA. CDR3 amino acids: CSVEDLSGANYGYTF. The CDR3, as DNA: TGCAGCGTTGAAGATTTATCGGGGGCTAACTATGGCTACACCTTC.

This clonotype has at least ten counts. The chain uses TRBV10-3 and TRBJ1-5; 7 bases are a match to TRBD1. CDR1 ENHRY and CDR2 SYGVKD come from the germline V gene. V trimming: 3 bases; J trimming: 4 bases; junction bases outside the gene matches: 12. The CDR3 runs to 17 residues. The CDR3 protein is CAISDLDREIGNQPQHF. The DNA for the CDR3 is TGTGCCATCAGTGACCTTGACAGGGAGATTGGGAATCAGCCCCAGCATTTT.

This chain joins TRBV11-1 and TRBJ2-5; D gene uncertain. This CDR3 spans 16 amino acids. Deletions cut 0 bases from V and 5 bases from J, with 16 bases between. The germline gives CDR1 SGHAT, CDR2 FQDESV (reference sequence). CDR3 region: CASSLAPRSIWETQYF. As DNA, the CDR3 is TGTGCCAGCAGCTTAGCGCCCAGGTCTATTTGGGAGACCCAGTACTTC.

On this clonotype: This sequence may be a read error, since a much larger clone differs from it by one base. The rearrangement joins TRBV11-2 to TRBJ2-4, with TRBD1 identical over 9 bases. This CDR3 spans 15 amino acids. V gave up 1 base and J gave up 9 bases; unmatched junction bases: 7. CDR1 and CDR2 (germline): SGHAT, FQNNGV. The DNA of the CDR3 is TGTGCCAGCAGCTTAGTAGGGGGACAGGGAAGCATTCAGTACTTC. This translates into CASSLVGGQGSIQYF.

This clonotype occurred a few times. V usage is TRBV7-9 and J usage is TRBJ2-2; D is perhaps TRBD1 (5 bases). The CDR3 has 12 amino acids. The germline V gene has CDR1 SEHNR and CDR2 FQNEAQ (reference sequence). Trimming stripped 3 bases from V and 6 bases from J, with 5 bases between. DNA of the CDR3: TGTGCCAGCAGCTTCAGGGCCGGGGAGCTGTTTTTT. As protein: CASSFRAGELFF.